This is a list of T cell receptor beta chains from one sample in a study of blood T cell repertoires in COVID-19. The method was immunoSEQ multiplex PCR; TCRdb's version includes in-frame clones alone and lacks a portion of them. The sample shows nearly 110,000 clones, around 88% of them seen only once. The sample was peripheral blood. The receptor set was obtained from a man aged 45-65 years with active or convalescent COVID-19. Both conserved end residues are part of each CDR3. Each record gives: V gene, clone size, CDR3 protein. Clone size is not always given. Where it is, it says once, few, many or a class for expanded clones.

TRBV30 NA CAWSKDRGSSYEQYF
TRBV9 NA CASSIGTGDSNQPQHF
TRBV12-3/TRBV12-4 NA CASSSGGYEQYF
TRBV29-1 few CSVSTGGGYGYTF
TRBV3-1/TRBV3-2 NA CASSLYNEQFF
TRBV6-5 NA CASTANRVGYTF
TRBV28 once CASSLGGTGVNEQFF
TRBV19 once CASSTGIGGSEAFF
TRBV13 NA CASSSPSGRTTDTQYF
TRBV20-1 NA CSASFPVAGQETQYF
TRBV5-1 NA CASSLTGEGYNSPLHF
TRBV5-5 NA CASSLRTSGVTYEQYF
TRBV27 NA CASSIRQGVNQPQHF
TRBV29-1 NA CSVTTGGDSPLHF
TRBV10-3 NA CAISTGGHSTGELFF
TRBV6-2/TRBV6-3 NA CASSTSNEQYF
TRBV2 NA CASRDSPSYPQHF
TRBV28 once CASRTAGQGTPYEQYF
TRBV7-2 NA CASSLRGTSGNQETQYF
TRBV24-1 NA CATSDGNRGGYTEAFF
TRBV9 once CASSVGQGGYGYTF
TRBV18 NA CASSSPRDRGSNEQFF
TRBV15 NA CATSRLRQGVGEQYF
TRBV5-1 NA CASSLGGGYNSPLHF
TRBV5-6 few CASSLGGGRAQREGYGYTF
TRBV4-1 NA CASSQPSGSGSYNEQFF
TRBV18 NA CASSPTLAASYEQYF
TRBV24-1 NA CATSDRAGDSNQPQHF
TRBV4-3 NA CASSQDRGNQPQHF
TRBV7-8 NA CASSSSFGENTEAFF
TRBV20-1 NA CSARGSGELFF
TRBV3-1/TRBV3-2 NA CASSRRLAGGPSEQYF
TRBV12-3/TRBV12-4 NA CASLRSPGELFF
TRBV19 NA CASSSRAGNQPQHF
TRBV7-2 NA CASSRGRTVNTEAFF
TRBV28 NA CASDSPYNSPLHF
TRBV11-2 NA CASSSNGGGRDTQYF
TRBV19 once CASGGTFSNQPQHF
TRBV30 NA CAWRPSGNYEQYF
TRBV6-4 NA CASDRVLAALAGTGELFF
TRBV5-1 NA CASSFRQGAGELFF
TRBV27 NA CASSSPLAGGRYEQYF
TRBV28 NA CASSLGQGSQETQYF
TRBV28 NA CASSPPHRGEDGYTF
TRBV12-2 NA CAMPAGGGNGYTF
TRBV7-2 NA CASSLALGLAGGVQYF
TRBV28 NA CASSPIPGFHEQYF
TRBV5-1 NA CASSPWTSGSNEQFF
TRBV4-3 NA CASSRLTSGQETQYF
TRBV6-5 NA CASSYVRAGDYEQYF
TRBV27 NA CASSSPFTDTQYF
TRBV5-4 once CASSLKLAGDQETQYF
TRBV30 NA CAWSVLREQYF
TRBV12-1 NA CASSSRQGRYGYTF